Detailed here is one T cell receptor beta chain. This clone was observed a handful of times. Its binding antigen is unknown. Nothing much larger sits one base from this clone, and base qualities are not available. Different DNA sequences within this sample yield the same CDR3. These data originate in a study of OX40 agonist ivuxolimab in advanced cancers. Study-wide context: Ivuxolimab was a fully human IgG2 agonistic monoclonal antibody targeting the costimulatory receptor OX40 (CD134). Intravenous ivuxolimab was administered to patients every 2 weeks at six dose levels: 0.01, 0.1, 0.3, 1.5, 3 and 10 mg/kg. Of the approximately 53 patients in dose escalation, some 19 had hepatocellular carcinoma, roughly 15 had melanoma, 9 had renal cell carcinoma and 9 had head and neck cancer. A male proportion of almost 85% and a mean age of 60 years, ranging from about 23 to 90, were recorded for the dose-escalation cohort. Prior anti-PD-1, anti-PD-L1 or anti-CTLA-4 therapy was permitted, and approximately 40% of dose-escalation patients had received checkpoint inhibitors. Three dose-escalation patients achieved partial responses, one with hepatocellular carcinoma and two with cutaneous melanoma. The point of sequencing TCRbeta in the periphery was to test whether ivuxolimab changed TCR sequence diversity and drove clonal T-cell expansion. The monotherapy dose-escalation portion (N ≈ 52 patients) of the phase I ivuxolimab trial is reported in the paper. Points the paper makes about the study in general: Which antigens the clonally expanded peripheral T cells were specific for was not determined. Partial responders in the 0.1-3.0 mg/kg groups had among the lowest normalized peripheral clonal expansion, especially among CD8+ T cells. Clonal expansion of both CD4+ and CD8+ blood T cells was observed from baseline to week 6 at doses 0.1 to 3.0 mg/kg. On average, CD8+ T cells showed more expanded clones than CD4+ T cells after ivuxolimab. Low levels of normalized T-cell clonal expansion were also shown by some nonresponding patients.

The trial excluded patients who had a history of autoimmune disease or who were on systemic immunosuppression. Peripheral blood for TCR sequencing was drawn from every dose cohort at baseline, at cycle 4 day 1 and at cycle 7 day 1. Samples came from an open-label, multicenter, first-in-human phase I dose-escalation trial of ivuxolimab. The trial enrolled adults with locally advanced or metastatic head and neck squamous cell, hepatocellular, melanoma or renal cell carcinoma. CD4+ and CD8+ T cells were sorted separately from peripheral blood before TCR sequencing. For sequencing of the TCRbeta CDR3 region, genomic DNA was extracted from the sorted cells. TCRbeta CDR3 regions were sequenced using the immunoSEQ Assay. This is the immuneACCESS table as TCRdb keeps it, with only in-frame sequences that have V and J called. A part of the clones is gone; compared with another copy, unresolved V genes explain less than half, and the rest is unexplained. Within this sample are around 76,000 clones, with approximately 78% of them counted one time only. The ten largest clonotypes hold about 5% of the sample.

CDR1 and CDR2 are drawn from the germline V gene: SGHTA, FQGNSA. The CDR3 contains 12 residues, cysteine and phenylalanine counted. Only the CDR3 part of the read is kept: 36 bases, read in frame from the first base. V lost 5 bases and J lost 4 bases; the stretch between them is 6 bases long. The source is an adult with an advanced solid tumor such as melanoma, head and neck, liver or kidney cancer. Sequencing was performed on CD4+ or CD8+ T cells sorted from blood, taken in a trial of the OX40 agonist ivuxolimab. The sequence joins TRBV7-2 to TRBJ1-5; no D gene is confidently identified. CDR3 sequence: CASSNSNQPQHF. The DNA sequence follows: TGTGCCAGCAGCAACAGTAATCAGCCCCAGCATTTT.